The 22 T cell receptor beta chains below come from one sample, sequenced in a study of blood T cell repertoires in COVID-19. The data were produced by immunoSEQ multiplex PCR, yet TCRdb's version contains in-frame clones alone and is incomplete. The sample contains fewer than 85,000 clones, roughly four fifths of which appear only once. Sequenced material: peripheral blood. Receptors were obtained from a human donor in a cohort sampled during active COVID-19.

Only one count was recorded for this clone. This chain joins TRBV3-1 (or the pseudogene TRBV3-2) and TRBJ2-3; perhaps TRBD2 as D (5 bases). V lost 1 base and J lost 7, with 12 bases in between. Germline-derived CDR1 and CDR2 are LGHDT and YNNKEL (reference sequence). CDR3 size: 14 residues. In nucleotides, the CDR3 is TGTGCCAGCAGCCAAGGGGGAGAGGCCTATACGCAGTATTTT. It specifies CASSQGGEAYTQYF.

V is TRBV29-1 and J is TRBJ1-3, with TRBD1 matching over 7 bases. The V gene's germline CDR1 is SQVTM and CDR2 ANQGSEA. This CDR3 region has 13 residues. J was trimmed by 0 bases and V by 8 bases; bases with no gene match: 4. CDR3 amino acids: CSFTGASGNTIYF. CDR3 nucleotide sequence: TGCAGCTTCACAGGGGCCTCTGGAAACACCATATATTTT.

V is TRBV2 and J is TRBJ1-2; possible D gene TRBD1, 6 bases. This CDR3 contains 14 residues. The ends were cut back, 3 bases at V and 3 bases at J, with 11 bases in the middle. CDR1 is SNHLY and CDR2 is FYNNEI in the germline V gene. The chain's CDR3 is CASSEDRLYYGYTF. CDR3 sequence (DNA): TGTGCCAGCAGTGAGGACAGACTATACTATGGCTACACCTTC.

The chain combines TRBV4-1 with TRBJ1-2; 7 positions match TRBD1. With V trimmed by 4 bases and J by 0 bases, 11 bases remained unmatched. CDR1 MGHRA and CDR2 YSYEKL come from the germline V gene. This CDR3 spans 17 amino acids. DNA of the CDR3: TGCGCCAGCAGCCGACAAACGACCGGGACAGCTAACTATGGCTACACCTTC. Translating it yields CASSRQTTGTANYGYTF.

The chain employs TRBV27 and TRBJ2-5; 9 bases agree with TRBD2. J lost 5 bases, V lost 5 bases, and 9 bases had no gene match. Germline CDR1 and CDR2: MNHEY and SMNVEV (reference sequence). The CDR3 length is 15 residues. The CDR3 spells CASSPLRGGQETQYF. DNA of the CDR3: TGTGCCAGCAGTCCCTTGCGGGGGGGCCAGGAGACCCAGTACTTC.

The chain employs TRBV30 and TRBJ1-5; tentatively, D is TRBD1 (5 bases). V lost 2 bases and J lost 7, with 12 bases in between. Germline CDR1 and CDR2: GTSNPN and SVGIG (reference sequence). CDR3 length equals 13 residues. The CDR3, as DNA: TGTGCCTGGAGTCCCGGGAGGGGCCAGCCCCAGCATTTT. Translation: CAWSPGRGQPQHF.

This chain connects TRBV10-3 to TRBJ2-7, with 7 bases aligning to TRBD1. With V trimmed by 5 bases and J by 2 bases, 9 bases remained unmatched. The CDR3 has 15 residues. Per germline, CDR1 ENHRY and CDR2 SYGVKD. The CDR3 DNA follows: TGTGCCATCAGTCAAGGACAGGTGGTTCCCTACGAGCAGTACTTC. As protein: CAISQGQVVPYEQYF.

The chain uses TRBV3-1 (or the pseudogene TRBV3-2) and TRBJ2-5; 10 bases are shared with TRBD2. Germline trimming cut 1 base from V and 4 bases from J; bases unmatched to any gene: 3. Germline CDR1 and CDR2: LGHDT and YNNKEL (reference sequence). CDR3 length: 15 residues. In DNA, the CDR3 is TGTGCCAGCAGCCAAGTAGCGGGGGGCGGAGAGACCCAGTACTTC. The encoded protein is CASSQVAGGGETQYF.

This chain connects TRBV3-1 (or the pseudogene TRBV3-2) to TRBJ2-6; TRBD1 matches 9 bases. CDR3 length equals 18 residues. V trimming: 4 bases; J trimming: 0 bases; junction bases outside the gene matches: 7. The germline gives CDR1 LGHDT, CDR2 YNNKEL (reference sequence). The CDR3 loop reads CASSPQTGGSSGANVLTF. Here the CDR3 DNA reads TGTGCCAGCAGCCCTCAGACAGGGGGGAGCTCTGGGGCCAACGTCCTGACTTTC.

CDR3 DNA sequence: TGTGCCAGCAGTGAAGCATCGGGGACAGGGGGATCAACTGAAGCTTTCTTT. This gives the protein CASSEASGTGGSTEAFF. The V call is TRBV2, the J call TRBJ1-1, with TRBD1 identical over 11 bases. V lost 0 bases and J lost 5; bases outside the gene matches: 8. This CDR3 comprises 17 residues. The germline gives CDR1 SNHLY, CDR2 FYNNEI.

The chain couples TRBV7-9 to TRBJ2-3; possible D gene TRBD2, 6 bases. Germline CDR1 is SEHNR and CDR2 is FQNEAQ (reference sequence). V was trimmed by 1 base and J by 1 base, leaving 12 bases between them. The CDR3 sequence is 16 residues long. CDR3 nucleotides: TGTGCCAGCAGCTTAGGTGGTAGCGGCCGCACAGATACGCAGTATTTT. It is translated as CASSLGGSGRTDTQYF.

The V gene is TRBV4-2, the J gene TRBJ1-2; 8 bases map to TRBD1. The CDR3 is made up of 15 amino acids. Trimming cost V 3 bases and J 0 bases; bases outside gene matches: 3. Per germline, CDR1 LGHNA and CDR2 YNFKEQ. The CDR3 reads CASSHIQGANYGYTF. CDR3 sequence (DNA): TGTGCCAGCAGCCATATACAGGGGGCTAACTATGGCTACACCTTC.

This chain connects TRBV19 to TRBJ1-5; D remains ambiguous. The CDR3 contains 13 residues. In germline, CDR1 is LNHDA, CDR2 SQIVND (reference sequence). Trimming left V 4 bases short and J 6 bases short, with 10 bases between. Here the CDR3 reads CASSSDTPQPQHF. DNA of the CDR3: TGTGCCAGTAGTAGTGACACGCCTCAGCCCCAGCATTTT. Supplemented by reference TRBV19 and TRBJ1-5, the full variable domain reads DGGITQSPKYLFRKEGQNVTLSCEQNLNHDAMYWYRQDPGQGLRLIYYSQIVNDFQKGDIAEGYSVSREKKESFPLTVTSAQKNPTAFYLCASSSDTPQPQHFGDGTRLSIL.

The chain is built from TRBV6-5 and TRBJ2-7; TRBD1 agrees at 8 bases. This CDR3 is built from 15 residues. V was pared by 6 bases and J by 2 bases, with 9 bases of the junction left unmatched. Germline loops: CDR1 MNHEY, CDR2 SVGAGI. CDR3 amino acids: CASSPRGQGTYEQYF. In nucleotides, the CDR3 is TGTGCCAGCAGCCCCCGCGGACAGGGAACCTACGAGCAGTACTTC.

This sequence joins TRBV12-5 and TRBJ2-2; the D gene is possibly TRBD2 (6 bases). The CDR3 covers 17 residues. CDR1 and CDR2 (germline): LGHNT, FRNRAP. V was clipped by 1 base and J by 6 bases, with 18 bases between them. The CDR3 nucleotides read TGTGCTAGTGGTTTGGGTTTTTCGGGAGTAAGATCCGGGGAGCTGTTTTTT. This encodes CASGLGFSGVRSGELFF.

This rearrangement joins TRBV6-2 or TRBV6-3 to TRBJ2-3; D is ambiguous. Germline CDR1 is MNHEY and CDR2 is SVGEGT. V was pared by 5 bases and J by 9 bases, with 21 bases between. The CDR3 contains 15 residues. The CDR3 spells CASSHFLPREATQYF. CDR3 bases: TGTGCCAGCAGTCACTTCTTGCCAAGAGAGGCCACGCAGTATTTT.

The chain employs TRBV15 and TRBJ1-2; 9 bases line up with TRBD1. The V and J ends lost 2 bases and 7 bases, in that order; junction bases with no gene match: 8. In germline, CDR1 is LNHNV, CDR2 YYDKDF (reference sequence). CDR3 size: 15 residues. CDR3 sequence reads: CATSRTRQGVGGYTF. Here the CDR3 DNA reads TGTGCCACCAGCAGAACTCGACAGGGGGTAGGTGGCTACACCTTC. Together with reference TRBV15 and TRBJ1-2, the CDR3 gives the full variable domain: DAMVIQNPRYQVTQFGKPVTLSCSQTLNHNVMYWYQQKSSQAPKLLFHYYDKDFNNEADTPDNFQSRRPNTSFCFLDIRSPGLGDTAMYLCATSRTRQGVGGYTFGSGTRLTVV.

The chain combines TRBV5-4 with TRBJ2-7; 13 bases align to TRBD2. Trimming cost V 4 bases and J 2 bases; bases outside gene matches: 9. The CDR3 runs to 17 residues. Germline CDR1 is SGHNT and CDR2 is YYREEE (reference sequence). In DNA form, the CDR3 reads TGTGCCAGCAGCGAGGGGACTAGCGGGGCTTACACCTACGAGCAGTACTTC. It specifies CASSEGTSGAYTYEQYF.

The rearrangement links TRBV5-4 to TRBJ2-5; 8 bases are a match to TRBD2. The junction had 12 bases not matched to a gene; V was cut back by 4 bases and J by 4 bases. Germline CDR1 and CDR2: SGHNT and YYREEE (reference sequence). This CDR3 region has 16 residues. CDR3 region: CASSPGVAGTAETQYF. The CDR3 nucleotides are TGTGCCAGCAGCCCGGGAGTAGCGGGAACGGCAGAGACCCAGTACTTC.

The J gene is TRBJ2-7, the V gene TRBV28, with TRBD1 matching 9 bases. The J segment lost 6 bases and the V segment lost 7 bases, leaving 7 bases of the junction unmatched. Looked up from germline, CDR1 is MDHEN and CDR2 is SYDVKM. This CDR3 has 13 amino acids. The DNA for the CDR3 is TGTGCCAGCAAGAACAGGGGGCGCGGCGAGCAGTACTTC. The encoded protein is CASKNRGRGEQYF.

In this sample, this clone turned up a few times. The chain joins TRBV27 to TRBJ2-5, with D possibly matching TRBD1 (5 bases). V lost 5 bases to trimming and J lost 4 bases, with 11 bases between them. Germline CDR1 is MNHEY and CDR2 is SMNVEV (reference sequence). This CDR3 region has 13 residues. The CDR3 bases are TGTGCCAGCAGTGCGGCCCAGGGAGAGACCCAGTACTTC. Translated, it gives CASSAAQGETQYF.

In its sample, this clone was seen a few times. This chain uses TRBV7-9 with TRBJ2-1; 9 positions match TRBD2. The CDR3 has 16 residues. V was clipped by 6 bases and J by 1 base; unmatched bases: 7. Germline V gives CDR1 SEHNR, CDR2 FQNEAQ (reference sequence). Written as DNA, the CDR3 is TGTGCCAGCAGGCCTTTAGCGGGGGCTTCCTACAATGAGCAGTTCTTC. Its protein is CASRPLAGASYNEQFF.